Below are 17 T cell receptor beta chains sequenced from a single sample in a study of beta chain features in type 1 diabetes (dated by TCRdb to 2016 to 2019). The receptor library was made with the immunoSEQ multiplex PCR assay. The High Capacity cDNA Reverse Transcription Kit was used to reverse transcribe all of the isolated RNA, meaning that expressed TCRB transcripts were what got sequenced. TCRdb retrieved this table from immuneACCESS and kept in-frame rearrangements only. Not all clones are present; in checked studies, unresolved V genes account for under half, and no reason is known for the remainder. Here the sample has 240,000 or so clones; around 20% occur a single time. Jointly, the top ten make up 0.028% of the sample. These receptors' antigens are unknown. The research as a whole found: Type 1 diabetes patients showed a moderate but significant shortening of TCRB CDR3 length in all four CD4+ subsets.

The specimen was naive CD4+ T cells from blood. Explained via the paper, the cell subset or site label denotes: true naive CD4+ T cells. The origin of the receptors is a woman between 35 and 50 years old with type 1 diabetes.

The rearrangement joins TRBV11-1 to TRBJ2-2; D gene unclear. Germline CDR1 reads SGHAT; CDR2 reads FQDESV (reference sequence). Trimming took off 0 bases at V and 6 bases at J, with 5 bases between the two ends. This CDR3 contains 13 residues. CDR3 nucleotide sequence: TGTGCCAGCAGCTTAGCCCCAGCCGGGGAGCTGTTTTTT. Protein: CASSLAPAGELFF.

The V gene is TRBV7-2, the J gene TRBJ2-6; 8 bases agree with TRBD1. V lost 4 bases and J lost 5; bases outside the gene matches: 4. Germline CDR1 reads SGHTA; CDR2 reads FQGNSA. This CDR3 is built from 15 residues. The CDR3, as DNA: TGTGCCAGCAGCTCAGGACAGGGATGGGCCAACGTCCTGACTTTC. Its translation is CASSSGQGWANVLTF.

This clone was recorded a few times. The chain is built from TRBV5-1 and TRBJ2-3; the D gene is possibly TRBD2 (5 bases). This CDR3 region has 15 residues. V was clipped by 9 bases and J by 0 bases, with 17 bases between them. Germline CDR1 reads SGHRS; CDR2 reads YFSETQ. CDR3: CATSRGRTSTDTQYF. As DNA, the CDR3 is TGCGCCACCTCCCGGGGTCGGACGAGCACAGATACGCAGTATTTT.

This clone occurred a few times. The rearrangement uses TRBV5-1 and TRBJ2-1; 7 nucleotides match TRBD2. V shed 7 bases and J 5 bases; nucleotides not matched to a gene: 6. Germline CDR1 reads SGHRS; CDR2 reads YFSETQ. The CDR3 spans 13 residues. The CDR3 spells CASGGLVNNEQFF. The CDR3 DNA follows: TGCGCCAGCGGAGGACTAGTAAACAATGAGCAGTTCTTC.

This clone was seen only a few times. This chain connects TRBV4-1 to TRBJ2-3, with 7 bases aligning to TRBD2. Germline values: CDR1 MGHRA, CDR2 YSYEKL. Germline trimming cut 1 base from V and 4 bases from J; bases unmatched to any gene: 2. The CDR3 has 14 residues. CDR3 nucleotides: TGCGCCAGCAGCCAAGGGGGGGGTCCAGATACGCAGTATTTT. It specifies CASSQGGGPDTQYF.

This clone was picked up a small number of times. The chain employs TRBV29-1 and TRBJ2-6; TRBD1 matches 9 bases. This CDR3 comprises 14 residues. Germline loops: CDR1 SQVTM, CDR2 ANQGSEA. J gave up 6 bases and V 7 bases, and 7 bases lay outside the gene matches. The CDR3 loop reads CSALQGAPANVLTF. In DNA form, the CDR3 reads TGCAGCGCCCTACAGGGGGCGCCGGCCAACGTCCTGACTTTC.

The V call is TRBV19, the J call TRBJ2-6; 12 positions agree with TRBD1. Germline V gene sequence: CDR1 LNHDA, CDR2 SQIVND (reference sequence). V lost 5 bases to trimming and J lost 1 base; unmatched junction nucleotides: 6. The CDR3 spans 18 residues. The CDR3, as DNA: TGTGCCAGTAGTCTAAAGGGACAGGGGGCGTCTGGGGCCAACGTCCTGACTTTC. The encoded protein is CASSLKGQGASGANVLTF.

The chain joins TRBV30 to TRBJ2-5; tentative D call: TRBD1 (6 bases). The germline gives CDR1 GTSNPN, CDR2 SVGIG (reference sequence). Trimming shortened V by 5 bases and J by 3 bases, and 10 bases separated the two germline ends. The CDR3 contains 12 residues. The CDR3 DNA reads as TGTGCCTGGTGGCAGGGGAAAGAGACCCAGTACTTC. It specifies CAWWQGKETQYF.

The chain carries TRBV29-1 and TRBJ2-5, with D possibly TRBD1 on 5 matching bases. The CDR3 contains 13 residues. The ends were cut back, 4 bases at V and 4 bases at J, with 13 bases in the middle. Germline loops: CDR1 SQVTM, CDR2 ANQGSEA. The CDR3 DNA is TGCAGCGTTGCGAAGGGGTCGGGAGAGACCCAGTACTTC. This translates into CSVAKGSGETQYF. Full variable domain (outside the CDR3, taken from reference TRBV29-1 and TRBJ2-5): SAVISQKPSRDICQRGTSLTIQCQVDSQVTMMFWYRQQPGQSLTLIATANQGSEATYESGFVIDKFPISRPNLTFSTLTVSNMSPEDSSIYLCSVAKGSGETQYFGPGTRLLVL.

This chain uses TRBV4-2 with TRBJ2-1; TRBD2 aligns across 8 bases. Trimming cost V 0 bases and J 0 bases; bases outside gene matches: 4. This CDR3 comprises 17 residues. From germline, CDR1 is LGHNA and CDR2 YNFKEQ. The CDR3 nucleotides are TGTGCCAGCAGCCAAGATTCGGGGGGGAGCTCCTACAATGAGCAGTTCTTC. This sequence encodes CASSQDSGGSSYNEQFF.

The chain couples TRBV18 to TRBJ2-7, with TRBD2 as a possible D gene (9 bases). This CDR3 has 15 residues. Trimming shortened V by 0 bases and J by 6 bases, and 15 bases separated the two germline ends. Germline V gene lookup returns CDR1 KGHSH and CDR2 LQKENI. This CDR3 reads CASSPPASGTGEQYF. The CDR3 DNA reads as TGTGCCAGCTCACCACCTGCTAGCGGGACAGGCGAGCAGTACTTC.

The V call is TRBV18, the J call TRBJ1-1, with D possibly being TRBD1 (6 bases). CDR3 length equals 13 residues. Trimming removed 3 bases from V and 7 bases from J, with 12 bases in between. From germline, CDR1 is KGHSH and CDR2 LQKENI. The CDR3 region is CASSPQSGVEAFF. In nucleotides, the CDR3 is TGTGCCAGCTCACCGCAGTCAGGGGTTGAAGCTTTCTTT.

This clone has more than one count but fewer than ten. The V gene is TRBV4-2, the J gene TRBJ1-1, with no clear D. Per the germline V gene, CDR1 is LGHNA and CDR2 is YNFKEQ. Trimming cost V 0 bases and J 1 base, with 12 bases left between them. This CDR3 has 16 amino acids. The DNA for the CDR3 is TGTGCCAGCAGCCAAGAAGAGGTCAGCGGGAACACTGAAGCTTTCTTT. This codes for CASSQEEVSGNTEAFF.

V is TRBV2 and J is TRBJ2-1; TRBD2 agrees at 11 bases. CDR3 size: 16 residues. Germline CDR1 is SNHLY and CDR2 is FYNNEI. Trimming removed 7 bases from V and 11 bases from J; junction bases left unmatched: 16. The CDR3 protein is CASKTGLAGGLLKQFF. Here the CDR3 DNA reads TGTGCCAGCAAGACAGGCCTAGCGGGAGGCCTCCTTAAGCAGTTCTTC.

V usage is TRBV4-3 and J usage is TRBJ2-5; tentative D call: TRBD2 (6 bases). CDR1 is LGHNA and CDR2 is YSLEER in the germline V gene. V was trimmed by 3 bases and J by 4 bases, leaving 15 bases between them. There are 15 residues in the CDR3. The chain's CDR3 is CASSQGGLGGETQYF. The CDR3 nucleotides read TGCGCCAGCAGCCAGGGAGGACTTGGAGGAGAGACCCAGTACTTC.

This clone has just a few counts. This chain joins TRBV29-1 and TRBJ2-7, with D perhaps matching TRBD2 (6 bases). This CDR3 region has 13 residues. V shed 3 bases and J shed 6 bases, with 15 bases lying between them. Germline CDR1 reads SQVTM; CDR2 reads ANQGSEA. CDR3 nucleotide sequence: TGCAGCGTTGAGGTACGGGAGCGGAGCGAGCAGTACTTC. Its translation is CSVEVRERSEQYF.

This clone came up a few times. V is TRBV7-2 and J is TRBJ2-5; TRBD2 aligns across 12 bases. The germline V gene has CDR1 SGHTA and CDR2 FQGNSA. The V gene end was trimmed by 6 bases and the J gene end by 5 bases; junction bases not matched to a gene: 7. The CDR3 spans 15 residues. Here the CDR3 reads CASRGTSGWAETQYF. In DNA, the CDR3 is TGTGCCAGCAGAGGGACTAGCGGGTGGGCGGAGACCCAGTACTTC.